This is a list of T cell receptor beta chains from one sample in a study of identical twins. TCRdb fed the 5' RACE reads into MiXCR, producing one record per CDR3 protein. The top ten clones hold around 0.48% of a sample with fewer than 550,000 distinct CDR3 sequences, roughly 15% of them seen once. These records were also assigned to another study, of yellow fever vaccine responses in identical twins.

The sequencing input was CD4+ T cells sorted from blood. These receptors were taken from a woman between 18 and 29 years old in good health. CDR3s include the opening cysteine and the closing phenylalanine or tryptophan. Each record gives: J gene, V gene, CDR3 protein.

TRBJ2-3 | TRBV6-5 | CASSYRPSSTDTQYF
TRBJ2-7 | TRBV10-3 | CAISSTGFISSYEQYF
TRBJ2-3 | TRBV11-2 | CASSQTSGGALDTQYF
TRBJ2-1 | TRBV7-9 | CASQLVNEQFF
TRBJ1-2 | TRBV12-3/TRBV12-4 | CASSRQGSNYGYTF
TRBJ2-2 | TRBV6-6 | CAGKGRITGELFF
TRBJ2-2 | TRBV5-1 | CASRGLAGADTGELFF
TRBJ1-6 | TRBV12-3/TRBV12-4 | CASSVYRSYNSPLHF
TRBJ2-1 | TRBV5-5 | CASSARGPTYNEQFF
TRBJ2-3 | TRBV5-1 | CASSLFPGQSTDTQYF
TRBJ2-2 | TRBV29-1 | CSAPGAGNTGELFF
TRBJ2-3 | TRBV5-1 | CASSPHGGRSTDTQYF
TRBJ1-6 | TRBV20-1 | CSAREQGTHSPLHF
TRBJ2-7 | TRBV6-5 | CASSYADAYEQYF
TRBJ2-3 | TRBV6-2/TRBV6-3 | CASSWTSGRSDTDTQYF
TRBJ2-4 | TRBV21-1 | CASSIRGNSGFKNIQYF
TRBJ2-2 | TRBV27 | CASSLTSGRVTGELFF
TRBJ2-5 | TRBV12-3/TRBV12-4 | CASRPYREETQYF